Sequencing of this TCR beta chain was carried out in a study of blood T cells in healthy people across ages. Using a J-beta primer mix together with a sample-barcoded 5' primer, a second PCR was run for about 6 to 12 cycles. From the 5' RACE reads, TCRdb called clonotypes with MiXCR, one entry per CDR3 protein. Here the sample spans under 700,000 distinct CDR3 sequences, 24% being singletons. CDR1 SGHKS and CDR2 YYEKEE come from the germline V gene (reference sequence). V lost 4 bases and J 2 bases, leaving 15 bases between the germline ends. The CDR3 covers 15 residues. These data were also filed under a second study, of T cells of mothers and their children.

Sample: blood. The TCR was taken from a boy aged 10-17 years in good health. The J gene is TRBJ2-5, the V gene TRBV5-5, with D possibly being TRBD1 (6 bases). The CDR3 is CASSQLGQRQETQYF. The CDR3 DNA is TGTGCCAGCAGCCAACTCGGACAGAGACAAGAGACCCAGTACTTC.